This T cell receptor beta chain comes out of a study of T cell responses to AZD1222 COVID-19 vaccine (dated by TCRdb to the early 2020s). The study in broad terms: A total of 233 trial participants underwent TCR sequencing, of whom approximately 210 received two doses of AZD1222 and about 26 received two doses of the MenACWY control vaccine. Trial participants were enrolled into age subgroups of 18-55, 56-69 and 70-plus years, which contained roughly 150, 30 and 60 TCR-sequenced participants, respectively.

Results and caveats for the whole study, not just this receptor: Because no day 14 peak-response samples were available, repertoires were characterized only after the peak T cell response. Only 5 to 7 AZD1222 recipients were SARS-CoV-2 seropositive at baseline, limiting conclusions about previously exposed vaccinees. In the small 56-69-year group, the increase in depth fell short of significance, most likely because of low power. After two AZD1222 doses, both the breadth and the depth of spike-specific TCRs were significantly higher than at day 0 and than in MenACWY recipients. Reportedly, almost half of the unique spike-specific TCRs recognized epitopes lying outside the regions that are mutated in the B.1.351 and B.1.1.7 variants. The whole spike protein was spanned by vaccine-associated CD4 TCRs, and dominant responses were seen in regions 160-218 and 743-854. Participants were mostly white British and included more females than males, and it was suggested by the authors that clonal diversity may have been underestimated.

The sample's time point, from its label and the paper: about 28 days (+/-7) after the second vaccine dose. AZD1222 recipients whose second dose came at about 4 weeks and those whose second dose came at about 12 weeks were combined into one group, since spike-specific TCR depth and breadth did not differ between the two schedules. Samples from vaccinated people were obtained from the UK trials COV001 and COV002, which included a single-blind randomized controlled phase 2/3 trial of AZD1222 (ChAdOx1 nCoV-19) in healthy adults. Trial participant PBMC samples were collected at day 0 and day 28 after the second dose for TCRbeta chain sequencing. A distance of 16 bases separates the germline ends of V and J, which lose 0 bases and 7 bases respectively. The CDR3, cysteine through phenylalanine, is 15 amino acids long. Only the CDR3 part of the read is kept: 45 bases, read in frame from the first base. CDR1 SGHRS and CDR2 YFSETQ are derived from the germline V gene.

The CDR3 regions of human TCRbeta chains were subjected to immunosequencing. Concerning the study's data processing: TCRs in the repertoires were matched against a reference library of SARS-CoV-2-specific TCRs that had been generated with the MIRA antigen-specificity platform. Breadth was defined as the fraction of unique TCRs that were SARS-CoV-2-associated, and depth was defined as the fraction of total T cells that were SARS-CoV-2-associated. Using the MIRA data, each spike-specific TCR was mapped to the spike region that the TCR reacts to and placed in a CD4 or CD8 class. Log10-transformed breadth and depth values were compared by one-way ANOVA with Sidak's multiple comparisons tests. TCRdb carries this immuneACCESS record with in-frame sequences only. Its versions omit some clonotypes, under half of them owing to an unresolved V gene in the studies checked, with the rest unexplained. V, J and clone size are those of that table, while D and trimming were read from the DNA. This sample has around 78,000 clones in its table, and 90% of those were observed once. The ten largest clones represent about 3% of the sample.

This clone was seen only a few times. The antigen it binds to is not known. No qualities accompany the bases; no much larger clone lies one base away. The receptor's source is an adult who received the AZD1222 COVID-19 vaccine. In this chain, TRBV5-1 is recombined with TRBJ1-2; 5 matching bases give a weak D call of TRBD1. The material was peripheral blood, obtained 28 days after the second AZD1222 dose. The DNA reads as follows: TGCGCCAGCAGCTTGGCCGGGACGGACGTGGGTGGCTACACCTTC. Translated, it gives CASSLAGTDVGGYTF.